A selection of T cell receptor beta chains follows, all from one sample in a study of T cells in Graves' hyperthyroidism and ophthalmopathy. A single record per CDR3 protein comes from TCRdb applying MiXCR to the multiplex PCR reads. The data contain some 690,000 distinct CDR3 sequences, approximately 15% of them singletons. The sample taken for sequencing was blood. These receptors all come from a man aged 45-65 years with Graves' hyperthyroidism. Both conserved end residues are part of each CDR3. A D gene is named only where the DNA matches it firmly. Clone size appears in some rows only: once, few, many, or a class for an expanded clone.

clone size: many
D gene: -
J gene: TRBJ2-2
V gene: TRBV11-2
CDR3 protein: CASGHGTGELFF
CDR3 DNA: TGTGCCAGCGGTCACGGAACCGGGGAGCTGTTTTTT

clone size: few
D gene: TRBD2
J gene: TRBJ2-3
V gene: TRBV14
CDR3 protein: CASSRTSGRAPDTQYF
CDR3 DNA: TGTGCCAGCAGCCGGACTAGCGGGAGGGCCCCAGATACGCAGTATTTT

clone size: many
D gene: -
J gene: TRBJ1-1
V gene: TRBV28
CDR3 protein: CASSLRVRRNTEAFF
CDR3 DNA: TGTGCCAGCAGTTTAAGAGTACGGAGGAACACTGAAGCTTTCTTT

clone size: -
D gene: -
J gene: TRBJ2-7
V gene: TRBV6-1
CDR3 protein: CASKGLTGEEYF
CDR3 DNA: TGTGCCAGCAAGGGACTGACGGGCGAGGAGTACTTC

clone size: few
D gene: -
J gene: TRBJ2-7
V gene: TRBV28
CDR3 protein: CASSLGSISYEQYF
CDR3 DNA: TGTGCCAGCAGTCTCGGGAGCATTTCCTACGAGCAGTACTTC

clone size: -
D gene: TRBD2
J gene: TRBJ2-3
V gene: TRBV2
CDR3 protein: CASRETSESTDTQYF
CDR3 DNA: TGTGCCAGCAGGGAGACTAGCGAGAGCACAGATACGCAGTATTTT

clone size: few
D gene: -
J gene: TRBJ2-3
V gene: TRBV4-1
CDR3 protein: CASSQDDSHPSTDTQYF
CDR3 DNA: TGCGCCAGCAGCCAAGACGACTCACATCCTAGCACAGATACGCAGTATTTT

clone size: many
D gene: -
J gene: TRBJ2-1
V gene: TRBV7-3
CDR3 protein: CASGTYNEQFF
CDR3 DNA: TGTGCCAGCGGGACGTACAATGAGCAGTTCTTC

clone size: many
D gene: -
J gene: TRBJ2-3
V gene: TRBV12-3/TRBV12-4
CDR3 protein: CASRAAGDTQYF
CDR3 DNA: TGTGCCAGCAGGGCTGCGGGGGATACGCAGTATTTT

clone size: -
D gene: TRBD2
J gene: TRBJ2-7
V gene: TRBV20-1
CDR3 protein: CSARDPSGRIHSYEQYF
CDR3 DNA: TGCAGTGCTAGAGATCCTAGCGGGAGGATACATTCATACGAGCAGTACTTC

clone size: few
D gene: -
J gene: TRBJ2-7
V gene: TRBV27
CDR3 protein: CASSLFRGDEQYF
CDR3 DNA: TGTGCCAGCAGTTTATTCCGAGGGGACGAGCAGTACTTC

clone size: few
D gene: -
J gene: TRBJ2-7
V gene: TRBV27
CDR3 protein: CASRGRGGGYEQYF
CDR3 DNA: TGTGCCAGCAGAGGTCGGGGTGGGGGCTACGAGCAGTACTTC

clone size: -
D gene: TRBD2
J gene: TRBJ2-3
V gene: TRBV6-2/TRBV6-3
CDR3 protein: CASGLTGGTDTQYF
CDR3 DNA: TGTGCCAGCGGGCTAACGGGAGGGACAGATACGCAGTATTTT

clone size: many
D gene: -
J gene: TRBJ1-2
V gene: TRBV4-1
CDR3 protein: CASSPQLNLYYGYTF
CDR3 DNA: TGCGCCAGCAGCCCCCAGCTCAACCTTTACTATGGCTACACCTTC

clone size: many
D gene: -
J gene: TRBJ2-5
V gene: TRBV6-1
CDR3 protein: CASSSSRETQYF
CDR3 DNA: TGTGCCAGCAGTTCTTCCAGGGAGACCCAGTACTTC

clone size: many
D gene: -
J gene: TRBJ2-3
V gene: TRBV2
CDR3 protein: CASSAGADTQYF
CDR3 DNA: TGTGCCAGCAGTGCAGGCGCAGATACGCAGTATTTT

clone size: many
D gene: -
J gene: TRBJ2-3
V gene: TRBV10-3
CDR3 protein: CAISEGNRVGDTQYF
CDR3 DNA: TGTGCCATCAGTGAGGGAAACAGGGTGGGAGATACGCAGTATTTT

clone size: many
D gene: -
J gene: TRBJ1-2
V gene: TRBV11-2
CDR3 protein: CASSLAGEGYTF
CDR3 DNA: TGTGCCAGCAGCTTAGCAGGTGAAGGCTACACCTTC

clone size: -
D gene: TRBD2
J gene: TRBJ2-1
V gene: TRBV4-1
CDR3 protein: CASSHPGTSVYNEQFF
CDR3 DNA: TGCGCCAGCAGCCATCCGGGGACTAGTGTATACAATGAGCAGTTCTTC

clone size: -
D gene: -
J gene: TRBJ1-2
V gene: TRBV6-1
CDR3 protein: CASSESLSNGYTF
CDR3 DNA: TGTGCCAGCAGTGAAAGTCTTTCGAACGGCTACACCTTC

clone size: -
D gene: -
J gene: TRBJ1-4
V gene: TRBV20-1
CDR3 protein: CSARGARGQPNEKLFF
CDR3 DNA: TGCAGTGCTAGAGGAGCCAGAGGACAGCCCAATGAAAAACTGTTTTTT

clone size: many
D gene: -
J gene: TRBJ2-1
V gene: TRBV10-2
CDR3 protein: CASMDTGTRNEQFF
CDR3 DNA: TGCGCCAGCATGGACACCGGGACACGGAATGAGCAGTTCTTC

clone size: many
D gene: -
J gene: TRBJ1-2
V gene: TRBV28
CDR3 protein: CASSPDRKTYGYTF
CDR3 DNA: TGTGCCAGCAGCCCGGACAGAAAAACCTATGGCTACACCTTC

clone size: -
D gene: TRBD1
J gene: TRBJ2-2
V gene: TRBV5-8
CDR3 protein: CASGTDRATGELFF
CDR3 DNA: TGTGCCAGCGGCACAGACAGGGCCACCGGGGAGCTGTTTTTT

clone size: many
D gene: TRBD1
J gene: TRBJ1-1
V gene: TRBV27
CDR3 protein: CASSVNRGGEAFF
CDR3 DNA: TGTGCCAGCAGCGTGAACAGGGGTGGTGAAGCTTTCTTT

clone size: once
D gene: TRBD2
J gene: TRBJ2-7
V gene: TRBV27
CDR3 protein: CASSPRLAGAPYEQYF
CDR3 DNA: TGTGCCAGCAGTCCCCGACTAGCGGGTGCGCCCTACGAGCAGTACTTC